This TCR beta chain was recorded in a study of shared clonotypes between healthy human individuals. Study observations and caveats: With few donors, the genetic and exposure-history diversity represented was limited.

The CDR3 is 17 residues long. From germline, CDR1 is SGHTA and CDR2 FQGNSA. Trimming cost V 4 bases and J 0 bases, with 17 bases left between them. Free of recent acute infections or vaccinations, the donors were healthy HIV-negative adults. In the case of this clone: Its target is not known.

The assay used deep level. Per the authors' pipeline: Filtering of immunoSEQ junctional sequences could not match full-length read filtering. The method was immunoSEQ multiplex PCR; TCRdb's version includes in-frame clones alone and lacks a portion of them. The DNA gave D and trimming, while V, J and clone size come from that table. The sample records about 2.4 million clones, more than 90% being singletons. The sequenced material came from naive CD4+ T cells sorted from blood. Subset meaning: CD45RA+ positively selected. The clonotype originates from a young man in good health. The chain combines TRBV7-2 with TRBJ2-3, with D tentatively TRBD1 (6 bases). The CDR3 DNA reads as TGTGCCAGCAGCTCATTGACAGGAGATCCTAGCACAGATACGCAGTATTTT. This sequence encodes CASSSLTGDPSTDTQYF.